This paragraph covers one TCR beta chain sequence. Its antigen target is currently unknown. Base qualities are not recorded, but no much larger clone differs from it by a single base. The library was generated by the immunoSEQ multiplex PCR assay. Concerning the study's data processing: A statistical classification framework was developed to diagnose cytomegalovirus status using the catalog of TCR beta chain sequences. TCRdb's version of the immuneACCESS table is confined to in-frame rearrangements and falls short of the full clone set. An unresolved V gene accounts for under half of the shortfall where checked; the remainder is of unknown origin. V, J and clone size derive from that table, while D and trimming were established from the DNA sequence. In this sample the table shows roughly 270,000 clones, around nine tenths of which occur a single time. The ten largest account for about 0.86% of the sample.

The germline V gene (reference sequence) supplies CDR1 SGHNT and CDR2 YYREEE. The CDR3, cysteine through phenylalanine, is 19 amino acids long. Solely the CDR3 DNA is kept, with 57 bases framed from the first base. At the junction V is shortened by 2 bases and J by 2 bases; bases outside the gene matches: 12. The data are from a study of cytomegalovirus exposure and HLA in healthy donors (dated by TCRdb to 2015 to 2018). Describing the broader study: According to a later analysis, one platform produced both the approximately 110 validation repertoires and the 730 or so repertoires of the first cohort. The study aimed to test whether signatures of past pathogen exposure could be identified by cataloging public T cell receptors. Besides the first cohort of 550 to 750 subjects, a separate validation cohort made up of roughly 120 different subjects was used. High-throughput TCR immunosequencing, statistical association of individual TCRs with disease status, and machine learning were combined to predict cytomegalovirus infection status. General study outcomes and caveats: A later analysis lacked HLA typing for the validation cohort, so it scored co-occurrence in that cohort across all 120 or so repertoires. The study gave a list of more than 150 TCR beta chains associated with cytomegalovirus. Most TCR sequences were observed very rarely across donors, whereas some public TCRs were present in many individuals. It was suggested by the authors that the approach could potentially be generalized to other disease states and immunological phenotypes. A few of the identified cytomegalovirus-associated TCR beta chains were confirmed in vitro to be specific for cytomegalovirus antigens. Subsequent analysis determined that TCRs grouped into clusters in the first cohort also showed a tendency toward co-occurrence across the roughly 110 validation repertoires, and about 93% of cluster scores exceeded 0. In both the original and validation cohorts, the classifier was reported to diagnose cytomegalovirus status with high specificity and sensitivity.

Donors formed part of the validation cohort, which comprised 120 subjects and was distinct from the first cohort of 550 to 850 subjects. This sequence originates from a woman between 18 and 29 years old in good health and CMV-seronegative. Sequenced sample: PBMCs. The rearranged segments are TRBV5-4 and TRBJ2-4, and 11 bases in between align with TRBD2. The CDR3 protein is CASSFSSGGFPGSKNIQYF. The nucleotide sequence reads TGTGCCAGCAGCTTCTCTAGCGGGGGGTTTCCTGGGTCCAAAAACATTCAGTACTTC.